The sequence of this T cell receptor beta chain was determined in a study of blood T cell repertoires in COVID-19. Study information: PBMCs, B-cell-depleted T cells, or T cells were the source of the cDNA or gDNA that made up the material.

Allocation to cohorts depended on clinical history reported by the participants. Some clones are missing from TCRdb's copy, which holds only in-frame ones; the method was immunoSEQ multiplex PCR. The sample has fewer than 200,000 clones; roughly 82% are singletons. The V gene end was trimmed by 5 bases and the J gene end by 4 bases; junction bases not matched to a gene: 3. The CDR3 spans 13 residues. Germline V gene sequence: CDR1 SGHRS, CDR2 YFSETQ. The chain is built from TRBV5-1 and TRBJ2-7; the match to TRBD2 covers 10 bases. The sequencing input was PBMCs or T cells enriched from blood (not recorded which). The sequence was obtained from a woman aged 55-70 years with acute COVID-19. The CDR3 nucleotides read TGCGCCAGCAGTTCACTAGCGGGGTACGAGCAGTACTTC. As protein: CASSSLAGYEQYF.